The 24 T cell receptor beta chains reported below all come from one sample, sequenced in a study of T cell therapy after organ transplantation. Antigens for these TCRs are unknown. Only in-frame clones appear in the TCRdb table, and some are missing; sequencing was by immunoSEQ multiplex PCR. The sample has 15,000 to 25,000 clones, around 81% seen once. Time point reported: 4-8 weeks after completion of therapy. Source: CD8+ T cells from blood, taken after autologous CMV-specific T cell therapy. The receptors shown here come from a human patient who had received a solid organ transplant and had CMV disease. Some T cells may arise from the graft donor.

This chain connects TRBV30 to TRBJ1-5; TRBD1 matches at 9 bases. This CDR3 region has 14 residues. The junction had 3 bases not matched to a gene; V was cut back by 0 bases and J by 6 bases. In germline, CDR1 is GTSNPN, CDR2 SVGIG (reference sequence). The CDR3 sequence: CAWSVQGAGQPQHF. CDR3 DNA: TGTGCCTGGAGTGTACAGGGGGCGGGTCAGCCCCAGCATTTT.

The rearrangement links TRBV6-4 to TRBJ2-7, with D maybe TRBD2 (6 bases). The germline CDR1 and CDR2 sequences are MRHNA and SNTAGT. V was clipped by 6 bases and J by 3 bases, with 15 bases between them. This CDR3 is 14 amino acids long. CDR3 DNA sequence: TGTGCCAGCAGGGGGGTGCGGGAAGACTACGAGCAGTACTTC. Translating it yields CASRGVREDYEQYF.

The V and J genes are TRBV27 and TRBJ2-3; 8 nucleotides align to TRBD1. The CDR3 runs to 16 residues. Germline V gene sequence: CDR1 MNHEY, CDR2 SMNVEV (reference sequence). With 5 bases clipped from V and 2 bases from J, the junction kept 9 bases outside the gene matches. The chain's CDR3 is CASSTGTGGFTDTQYF. The CDR3 DNA reads as TGTGCCAGCAGTACCGGGACAGGAGGTTTCACAGATACGCAGTATTTT.

The chain joins TRBV29-1 to TRBJ2-7; D gene unclear. From germline, CDR1 is SQVTM and CDR2 ANQGSEA. The V gene lost 2 bases and the J gene lost 5 bases, with 7 bases spanning the gap. CDR3 length: 11 amino acids. In nucleotides, the CDR3 is TGCAGCGTTGAATTCAGGAACGAGCAGTACTTC. This encodes CSVEFRNEQYF.

Worth noting for this clone: At one boundary the junction diverges from the germline segment, which might be a read error. The chain has TRBV10-2 and TRBJ2-7; 10 nucleotides align to TRBD1. The CDR3 contains 11 residues. Germline CDR1 reads WSHSY; CDR2 reads SAAADI. CDR3 loop: CASRTGTGANF. CDR3 coding DNA: TGCGCCAGCAGAACTGGGACAGGGGCCAACTTC.

V usage is TRBV9 and J usage is TRBJ1-4; TRBD1 agrees at 7 bases. J gave up 5 bases and V 3 bases, and 13 bases lay outside the gene matches. The CDR3 has 17 residues. The germline V gene has CDR1 SGDLS and CDR2 YYNGEE. This chain's CDR3 is CASSADRNFGWNEKLFF. In DNA, the CDR3 is TGTGCCAGCAGCGCGGACAGGAATTTTGGGTGGAATGAAAAACTGTTTTTT.

The CDR3, as DNA: TGTGCCTGGACCGGACTAGCGGGGACAGGGGAGCTGTTTTTT. It codes for CAWTGLAGTGELFF. The chain has TRBV30 and TRBJ2-2; 12 bases agree with TRBD2. CDR1 and CDR2 (germline): GTSNPN, SVGIG (reference sequence). The CDR3 is made up of 14 amino acids. V was pared by 4 bases and J by 8 bases, with 5 bases of the junction left unmatched.

This sequence joins TRBV13 and TRBJ2-1; D possibly corresponds to TRBD1 (7 bases). CDR1 and CDR2 (germline): PRHDT, FYEKMQ (reference sequence). The CDR3 spans 15 residues. Trimming shortened V by 5 bases and J by 9 bases, and 20 bases separated the two germline ends. The CDR3 region is CASSPEQGGTGEQFF. The CDR3 nucleotides read TGTGCCAGCAGCCCAGAGCAGGGGGGTACTGGTGAGCAGTTCTTC.

This rearrangement joins TRBV27 to TRBJ2-2; D gene uncertain. Deletions cut 0 bases from V and 7 bases from J, with 18 bases between. Germline CDR1 and CDR2: MNHEY and SMNVEV (reference sequence). The CDR3 has 17 amino acids. For the CDR3, the DNA is TGTGCCAGCAGTTTATCCCTCGGTGAAGCGCCCGTCGGGGAGCTGTTTTTT. As protein: CASSLSLGEAPVGELFF.

The gene calls are TRBV4-1 and TRBJ2-5; 10 nucleotides line up with TRBD1. V gave up 1 base and J gave up 5 bases; unmatched junction bases: 10. Germline CDR1 reads MGHRA; CDR2 reads YSYEKL. The CDR3 has 17 amino acids. CDR3 amino acids: CASSQAPGTGEWETQYF. CDR3 DNA: TGCGCCAGCAGCCAAGCCCCCGGGACAGGGGAATGGGAGACCCAGTACTTC.

The gene calls are TRBV19 and TRBJ2-2; 10 bases line up with TRBD2. The CDR3 loop spans 16 amino acids. Trimming at V came to 6 bases and at J to 0 bases, leaving 4 bases not matched to a gene. The germline V gene has CDR1 LNHDA and CDR2 SQIVND (reference sequence). This chain's CDR3 is CASSPTSGANTGELFF. The CDR3 DNA reads TGTGCCAGTAGCCCCACTAGCGGGGCGAACACCGGGGAGCTGTTTTTT.

V is TRBV15 and J is TRBJ2-3, with TRBD1 matching 7 bases. The CDR3 sequence is 15 residues long. The germline CDR1 and CDR2 sequences are LNHNV and YYDKDF (reference sequence). The junction had 3 bases not matched to a gene; V was cut back by 1 base and J by 2 bases. The CDR3 DNA follows: TGTGCCACCAGCAGAGCCGACAGGGCCACAGATACGCAGTATTTT. It specifies CATSRADRATDTQYF.

The chain uses TRBV5-1 and TRBJ2-7; D is unclear. V was shortened by 4 bases and J by 5 bases, with 19 bases between the two germline ends. Germline V gene sequence: CDR1 SGHRS, CDR2 YFSETQ. The CDR3 loop spans 15 amino acids. In nucleotides, the CDR3 is TGCGCCAGCAGCCCTTGGGCCCCCTCGGTTGACGAGCAGTACTTC. As protein: CASSPWAPSVDEQYF.

This chain links TRBV4-3 with TRBJ2-2; 8 nucleotides agree with TRBD1. The CDR3 loop spans 15 amino acids. The trim removed 5 bases at V and 4 bases at J, leaving 6 bases unmatched. Germline CDR1 is LGHNA and CDR2 is YSLEER. The CDR3 loop is CASSEDRAGTGELFF. The CDR3 coding sequence is TGCGCCAGCAGCGAGGACAGGGCAGGCACCGGGGAGCTGTTTTTT.

This clone was recorded a few times. The chain uses TRBV11-2 and TRBJ2-1, with D tentatively TRBD1 or TRBD2 (5 bases each). The CDR3 sequence is 14 residues long. CDR1 is SGHAT and CDR2 is FQNNGV in the germline V gene. V was trimmed by 4 bases and J by 9 bases, leaving 16 bases between them. As DNA, the CDR3 is TGTGCCAGCAGCTACCGTGGGACGGAGGTTGAGCAGTTCTTC. Its protein product is CASSYRGTEVEQFF.

The genes are TRBV10-3 and TRBJ1-1; D perhaps matches TRBD1 (6 bases). Trimming shortened V by 3 bases and J by 1 base, and 12 bases separated the two germline ends. The CDR3 has 15 residues. The germline V gene encodes CDR1 ENHRY and CDR2 SYGVKD. CDR3 amino acids: CAISEQGFGNTEAFF. As DNA, the CDR3 is TGTGCCATCAGTGAACAGGGTTTTGGGAACACTGAAGCTTTCTTT.

The rearrangement joins TRBV15 to TRBJ2-1, with D maybe TRBD1 (6 bases). Germline V gives CDR1 LNHNV, CDR2 YYDKDF (reference sequence). Trimming shortened V by 5 bases and J by 2 bases, and 19 bases separated the two germline ends. The CDR3 totals 17 residues. In DNA form, the CDR3 reads TGTGCCACCAGCGGGGGCCAGGGCTGGCAAACCTACAATGAGCAGTTCTTC. It is translated as CATSGGQGWQTYNEQFF.

The sample holds a few counts of this clone. The genes are TRBV6-5 and TRBJ1-2; TRBD1 might be the D (6 bases). CDR1 is MNHEY, CDR2 SVGAGI, per germline. The CDR3 runs to 14 residues. The V gene lost 2 bases and the J gene lost 4 bases, with 11 bases spanning the gap. The CDR3 loop reads CASSYARQVYGYTF. The CDR3 DNA reads TGTGCCAGCAGTTACGCGAGACAGGTCTATGGCTACACCTTC.

J is TRBJ2-1 and V is TRBV14; D remains unclear. Trimming stripped 4 bases from V and 4 bases from J, with 8 bases between. The CDR3 consists of 13 residues. Germline CDR1 reads SGHDN; CDR2 reads FVKESK. The CDR3 DNA reads TGTGCCAGCAGCCTGTTGGTGTACAATGAGCAGTTCTTC. It yields the protein CASSLLVYNEQFF.

The V gene is TRBV30, the J gene TRBJ1-1; 12 positions agree with TRBD1. V dropped 7 bases and J dropped 0; count of bases not matched to a gene: 3. There are 14 residues in the CDR3. The germline CDR1 and CDR2 sequences are GTSNPN and SVGIG (reference sequence). CDR3: CAYGTGGLNTEAFF. The CDR3 DNA sequence: TGTGCCTATGGGACAGGGGGCCTGAACACTGAAGCTTTCTTT.

The chain is built from TRBV7-6 and TRBJ2-3; 13 nucleotides agree with TRBD2. CDR1 and CDR2 from the germline V gene are SGHVS and FNYEAQ. V was pared by 5 bases and J by 2 bases, with 7 bases of the junction left unmatched. This CDR3 is built from 17 residues. Here the CDR3 DNA reads TGTGCCAGCAGCACAAGCGGACTAGCGGGAGTCACAGATACGCAGTATTTT. Its protein is CASSTSGLAGVTDTQYF. Supplemented by reference TRBV7-6 and TRBJ2-3, the full variable domain reads GAGVSQSPRYKVTKRGQDVALRCDPISGHVSLYWYRQALGQGPEFLTYFNYEAQQDKSGLPNDRFSAERPEGSISTLTIQRTEQRDSAMYRCASSTSGLAGVTDTQYFGPGTRLTVL.

The chain joins TRBV25-1 to TRBJ2-7, with 8 bases matching TRBD1. CDR3 size: 14 residues. CDR1 is MGHDK, CDR2 SYGVNS, per germline. V shed 2 bases and J 5 bases; nucleotides not matched to a gene: 5. CDR3 loop: CASSEDRGLDEQYF. The CDR3 DNA follows: TGTGCCAGCAGTGAAGACAGGGGACTCGACGAGCAGTACTTC.

The chain has TRBV11-2 and TRBJ1-1; possible D gene TRBD1, 5 bases. Germline V gene lookup returns CDR1 SGHAT and CDR2 FQNNGV. The CDR3 consists of 17 residues. V shed 2 bases and J shed 0 bases, with 16 bases lying between them. The DNA of the CDR3 is TGTGCCAGCAGCTTAATCCCCGTGGGGGGGATGAACACTGAAGCTTTCTTT. Protein sequence: CASSLIPVGGMNTEAFF.

This clone was counted only a few times. This chain links TRBV15 with TRBJ2-6; D not resolved. The CDR3 totals 19 residues. V dropped 0 bases and J dropped 0 bases, with 15 bases sitting between them. Per the germline V gene, CDR1 is LNHNV and CDR2 is YYDKDF (reference sequence). CDR3 protein: CATSRDTALWSSGANVLTF. CDR3 bases: TGTGCCACCAGCAGAGATACGGCTCTCTGGAGCTCTGGGGCCAACGTCCTGACTTTC. The full variable domain, with the rest looked up from reference TRBV15 and TRBJ2-6, is DAMVIQNPRYQVTQFGKPVTLSCSQTLNHNVMYWYQQKSSQAPKLLFHYYDKDFNNEADTPDNFQSRRPNTSFCFLDIRSPGLGDTAMYLCATSRDTALWSSGANVLTFGAGSRLTVL.